These T cell receptor beta chains were read from a single sample in a study of blood T cell repertoires in COVID-19. TCRdb's copy holds only in-frame clones and misses some; the assay was immunoSEQ multiplex PCR. The table lists about 310,000 clones, about nine tenths of them singletons. The material sequenced was peripheral blood. The source is a woman in her 30s with COVID-19, enrolled during active disease. Each CDR3 is given with its conserved first and last residue. A D gene is named only where the DNA matches it firmly. Clone size is given for some rows only: seen once, a few or many times, or a class if the clone is expanded.

CDR3 DNA,CDR3 protein,clone size,J gene,V gene,D gene
TGCGCCAGCAGCTTGTCTAGGACTGAAGCTTTCTTT,CASSLSRTEAFF,NA,TRBJ1-1,TRBV5-1,NA
TGTGCCAGCAGTTTATATTGGGACAGACATTCCCTGAGCTCCTACGAGCAGTACTTC,CASSLYWDRHSLSSYEQYF,NA,TRBJ2-7,TRBV27,TRBD1
TGTGCCAGCAGCGCCCAGGGGAACACTGAAGCTTTCTTT,CASSAQGNTEAFF,NA,TRBJ1-1,TRBV7-9,NA
TGTGCCAGCAGCCTAGCGGGATGGGAGACCCAGTACTTC,CASSLAGWETQYF,NA,TRBJ2-5,TRBV28,TRBD2
TGCGCCAGCAGCTTCCGGGACAGGGAATATGGCTACACCTTC,CASSFRDREYGYTF,NA,TRBJ1-2,TRBV5-1,TRBD1
TGTGCCAGCAGCCGCCAAGTAGGACAGGGGGGCCAAGAGACCCAGTACTTC,CASSRQVGQGGQETQYF,NA,TRBJ2-5,TRBV7-2,TRBD1
TGTGCCATCAGTGGAAGACAGGGGACCTCTGGGGCCAACGTCCTGACTTTC,CAISGRQGTSGANVLTF,NA,TRBJ2-6,TRBV10-3,TRBD1
TGCAGCGTTAGAACAGGCCCAGGGGAAAAACTGTTTTTT,CSVRTGPGEKLFF,NA,TRBJ1-4,TRBV29-1,NA
TGTGCCAGCTCACCGGACTTAAATCAGCCCCAGCATTTT,CASSPDLNQPQHF,NA,TRBJ1-5,TRBV18,NA
TGTGCCAGCAGTTTAGAGCGTGGCAATCAGCCCCAGCATTTT,CASSLERGNQPQHF,many,TRBJ1-5,TRBV27,NA
TGTGCCGCGGACCAGGGCCCCAGTGGCAATCAGCCCCAGCATTTT,CAADQGPSGNQPQHF,NA,TRBJ1-5,TRBV30,NA
TGTGCCAGCAGTTTCGCGGGAGGTCACTCCTACGAGCAGTACTTC,CASSFAGGHSYEQYF,NA,TRBJ2-7,TRBV27,TRBD2
TGTGCCAGCAGTTATACAGGGGAGCCTGAAGCTTTCTTT,CASSYTGEPEAFF,NA,TRBJ1-1,TRBV12-3/TRBV12-4,TRBD1
TGTGCCAGCAGCTTAACAGGGTTGCAAGCTTTCTTT,CASSLTGLQAFF,NA,TRBJ1-1,TRBV5-6,NA
TGTGCCAGCAGCTTTCGAGCCATGAACACTGAAGCTTTCTTT,CASSFRAMNTEAFF,NA,TRBJ1-1,TRBV7-2,NA
TGTGCCAGCAGCTTAGAGCGGACCTACGAGCAGTACTTC,CASSLERTYEQYF,many,TRBJ2-7,TRBV7-9,NA
TGTGCCACCAGTGACCCCGGGACAGGGTTTTGCGAAAAACTGTTTTTT,CATSDPGTGFCEKLFF,NA,TRBJ1-4,TRBV24-1,TRBD1
TGTGCCAGCAGTCCTCCGGGACAACGAAGGCTGGATGAGCAGTTCTTC,CASSPPGQRRLDEQFF,NA,TRBJ2-1,TRBV28,NA
TGTGCCACCAGTCCTGCGGGTTACAATCAGCCCCAGCATTTT,CATSPAGYNQPQHF,NA,TRBJ1-5,TRBV24-1,NA
TGTGCCAGCAGTGAAGATCCAGGGGGCAATCAGCCCCAGCATTTT,CASSEDPGGNQPQHF,NA,TRBJ1-5,TRBV6-1,NA
TGTGCCAGCAGCCTAACTAGCGTAAGCTCCTACAATGAGCAGTTCTTC,CASSLTSVSSYNEQFF,NA,TRBJ2-1,TRBV4-2,TRBD2
TGTGCCACCGGGACAGGGGGCCTGGGTTACGAAAAACTGTTTTTT,CATGTGGLGYEKLFF,NA,TRBJ1-4,TRBV6-5,TRBD1
TGTGCCAGTAGTGGAAACAGGGGGCGAAGCAATCAGCCCCAGCATTTT,CASSGNRGRSNQPQHF,NA,TRBJ1-5,TRBV19,TRBD1
TGTGCCAGCAGCTTCGGGGGGCATACCGGGGAGCTGTTTTTT,CASSFGGHTGELFF,NA,TRBJ2-2,TRBV7-8,NA
TGTGCCAGTAGCTGGACTGACGATAGCAATCAGCCCCAGCATTTT,CASSWTDDSNQPQHF,NA,TRBJ1-5,TRBV19,NA
TGCGCCAGCAGCCGGGCGAACACCGGGGAGCTGTTTTTT,CASSRANTGELFF,NA,TRBJ2-2,TRBV10-1,NA
TGTGCCAGCAGTTTTTCCTTTAATGAAAAACTGTTTTTT,CASSFSFNEKLFF,once,TRBJ1-4,TRBV27,NA
TGTGCCAGCAGCCCCGGACAGGGAACCGTTGAAGCTTTCTTT,CASSPGQGTVEAFF,NA,TRBJ1-1,TRBV2,TRBD1
TGTGCCAGCAGCCGACTGACAGCAAACACTGAAGCTTTCTTT,CASSRLTANTEAFF,NA,TRBJ1-1,TRBV3-1/TRBV3-2,NA
TGTGCCAGGGGCGGGGGCTCCAATTCACCCCTCCACTTT,CARGGGSNSPLHF,NA,TRBJ1-6,TRBV2,NA
TGTGCCAGCAGCAAAGCCGACAGGGAAAATTCACCCCTCCACTTT,CASSKADRENSPLHF,NA,TRBJ1-6,TRBV7-2,TRBD1
TGCGCCAGCAGCCAAGATGGGGCTCGGGGGTACTACGAGCAGTACTTC,CASSQDGARGYYEQYF,NA,TRBJ2-7,TRBV4-1,NA
TGTGCCAGCAGCCTGCAGGGGTTCAACACTGAAGCTTTCTTT,CASSLQGFNTEAFF,NA,TRBJ1-1,TRBV3-1/TRBV3-2,NA
TGTGCCAGTAGCCTTGGCAGTGTACCGAACACTGAAGCTTTCTTT,CASSLGSVPNTEAFF,NA,TRBJ1-1,TRBV19,NA
TGTGCCAGCAGTAATGGGCGAGAGCAGCCCCAGCATTTT,CASSNGREQPQHF,NA,TRBJ1-5,TRBV2,NA
TGTGCTAGTGCCCGGGGTGGACTAGCGGGAGCATCCTACAATGAGCAGTTCTTC,CASARGGLAGASYNEQFF,NA,TRBJ2-1,TRBV12-5,TRBD2
TGTGCCAGTACTAGACAGGCCGACTCCTACGAGCAGTACTTC,CASTRQADSYEQYF,NA,TRBJ2-7,TRBV19,NA
TGTGCCAGTAGTGTAACTAGCGGGAAAGAGACCCAGTACTTC,CASSVTSGKETQYF,NA,TRBJ2-5,TRBV19,TRBD2
TGTGCCAGCAGCCAAGCCAGGGACTCTGGAAACACCATATATTTT,CASSQARDSGNTIYF,NA,TRBJ1-3,TRBV3-1/TRBV3-2,NA
TGTGCCAGCAGCAAAGAAGGTCAGGCCCCGTTTTTT,CASSKEGQAPFF,NA,TRBJ1-4,TRBV21-1,NA
TGTGCCAGCAGCGTAGGGGACAGGGGGAGGCGATCACCCCTCCACTTT,CASSVGDRGRRSPLHF,NA,TRBJ1-6,TRBV9,TRBD1
TGCGCCAGCAGCCAAGGTGAGGGGGCGCGCGGCTACACCTTC,CASSQGEGARGYTF,NA,TRBJ1-2,TRBV4-1,TRBD1
TGTGCCAGCAGCGGCCCGTTCCTCAGAGGAGAGACCCAGTACTTC,CASSGPFLRGETQYF,NA,TRBJ2-5,TRBV5-6,NA